This T cell receptor (beta chain) was recovered during a study of blood T cell repertoires in COVID-19. About the research overall: The United States, Italy and Spain supplied acute and convalescent COVID-19 samples. Sources were T cells, B-cell-depleted T cells, or PBMCs; the material itself was cDNA or gDNA.

Under the authors' procedure: It was from reference gene primer amplification that nucleated cell counts were estimated. Measured with immunoSEQ multiplex PCR; TCRdb has only the in-frame clones, and not every one. The V and J calls and clone size are taken from that table; D and trimming were inferred from the DNA. The sample has about 310,000 clones, around nine tenths seen once; the top ten hold 1%. The V gene's germline CDR1 is LNHDA and CDR2 SQIVND (reference sequence). V shed 7 bases and J 8 bases; nucleotides not matched to a gene: 13. This CDR3 contains 15 residues. V usage is TRBV19 and J usage is TRBJ1-2; 10 nucleotides agree with TRBD1. This clonotype originated in a man aged 50-60 years with active or convalescent COVID-19. The specimen was peripheral blood. The CDR3 nucleotides are TGTGCCAGTACAAGAGCGGGACAGGGGTCTCGGGGCTACACCTTC. It translates to CASTRAGQGSRGYTF.